The TCR beta chain described here comes from a study of shared clonotypes between healthy human individuals (TCRdb year 2020). A note on the overall study: A couple of women and a few men aged 18 to 49 years were included in the cohort. For each donor, three plates each were used for CD4 naive and CD4 memory, two plates were used for CD8 naive, and one plate was used for CD8 memory. To estimate repertoire size and how much clonotypes are shared between individuals, the study performed deep sequencing of blood TCR repertoires from roughly five healthy adults. To increase sequencing depth and limit assay-specific biases, TCR repertoire library preparation and sequencing were carried out by different laboratories using diverse techniques. Per donor, leukapheresis produced somewhere between about 0.85 and 9.5 billion PBMCs. Summary of the overall study and its limitations: Higher generation probabilities were observed for clonotypes shared by all four sorted-subset donors than for non-shared clonotypes. Because the study included only a small number of donors, the genetic and exposure-history diversity represented was limited. Rarefaction of sorted-subset datasets indicated incomplete sequencing despite the large sequencing depth. Larger estimated clonotype richness was generally found for naive subsets than for memory subsets. Pairwise subsampling led to the expectation that sequencing depth would affect the degree of clonotype sharing among donors. Approximately 4.8% of naive CD4, 3.5% of naive CD8, 2.3% of memory CD4, and 0.35% to 0.5% of memory CD8 clonotypes were shared across several donors. Only blood was sampled, and tissue TCR repertoires likely differ from those in blood.

Using the deep immunoSEQ assay, TCR CDR3 regions were amplified from genomic DNA by multiplex PCR. For each cell subset, the extracted genomic DNA was distributed evenly across all wells of several immunoSEQ 96-well plates, and each plate served as one replicate. For sorted subsets, around 200 ng genomic DNA, equal to tens of thousands of T cell genomes, was loaded into each replicate PCR. Purified libraries were measured with a Qubit 3.0 fluorometer, size-checked on a Bioanalyzer 2100, and measured again with the KAPA Library Quantification kit. Each immunoSEQ 96-well plate was sequenced on its own single-read 150-cycle Illumina NextSeq 550 flow cell. On the authors' methods: Because only junctional sequences without quality scores were contained in the immunoSEQ output, filtering matching that applied to full-length reads could not be performed. Sequences were annotated with PyIR, a Python wrapper for IgBLAST v1.9, and V/J genes and CDR3 were assigned using IMGT germline references. Reads with weak V/J assignments (E-value above 1e-6), missing CDR3, stop codons, out-of-frame junctions, or ambiguous translated residues were removed. V3J clonotypes were defined as sequences sharing the same inferred V gene, J gene, and CDR3 amino acid sequence. Percentage overlap between repertoires was calculated by dividing the number of shared unique clonotypes by the size of the smaller repertoire. RTK rarefaction, the Chao1 estimator, and Recon v2.1 estimates of unobserved clonotypes were used to assess repertoire richness. OLGA was used to compute generation probabilities for all TCRbeta clonotypes that the gDNA method yielded from a handful of donors. Drawn from immuneACCESS, this table holds only the in-frame rearrangements with V and J called that TCRdb kept. Clones are partly lost; checked studies trace under half to an unresolved V gene and leave the rest unexplained. That table is the source of V, J and clone size, and D and trimming were worked out from the DNA. This sample holds just over 2,000,000 clones; 85% to 95% were observed only once. 0.1% to 0.15% of the sample lies in the top ten.

CDR1 SGHTA and CDR2 FQGNSA were looked up in the germline V gene. Measured from the cysteine to the phenylalanine, the CDR3 is 15 residues long. Here the CDR3 DNA is all that survives: 45 bases in frame from base 1. The junction shows trimming of 8 bases on V and 5 bases on J, plus 21 bases between the germline ends. This clone has a single count. The clone's antigen remains unknown. No base quality information exists; no much larger clone differs at one position. The donors were healthy, HIV-negative adults with no recently reported acute infections or vaccinations. Every donor was a Caucasian adult living in Nashville, Tennessee, USA. CD4+ T cells were enriched by magnetic negative selection; naive cells were then positively selected on CD45RA, and the negative fraction formed the memory subset. Blood was obtained by leukapheresis, after which PBMCs were separated by Ficoll-Histopaque density gradient centrifugation and cryopreserved in liquid nitrogen vapor phase. Analytical flow cytometry was used to check the purity and quantity of every magnetically sorted T cell population. Each sorted fraction had its genomic DNA isolated and then quantified by UV absorbance on a Nanodrop 2000c.

The origin of this receptor is a young man in good health. The chain is assembled from TRBV7-2 and TRBJ2-5; a tentative D call is TRBD2 (6 bases match). Sequenced sample: naive CD4+ T cells sorted from blood. This sample's cell subset or site label indicates: CD45RA+ positively selected. The DNA is TGTGCCAGCGGAACCTCGAGGGGTGCGGGGGAGACCCAGTACTTC. Protein translation: CASGTSRGAGETQYF.